This T cell receptor beta chain appears in the sequencing data of a study of blood T cell repertoires in COVID-19. About the study: The analysed material was cDNA or gDNA that came from T cells, B-cell-depleted T cells, or PBMCs.

In the authors' methods: Estimated nucleated cell counts came from reference gene primer amplification. The data were produced by immunoSEQ multiplex PCR, yet TCRdb's version contains in-frame clones alone and is incomplete. The DNA gave D and trimming, while V, J and clone size come from that table. The sample holds about 100,000 clones, almost 85% seen once. Germline lookup yields CDR1 SQVTM and CDR2 ANQGSEA. With V trimmed by 0 bases and J by 3 bases, 2 bases remained unmatched. The CDR3 spans 14 residues. The sequence was collected from a human donor in a cohort sampled during active COVID-19. The chain combines TRBV29-1 with TRBJ2-1; 7 bases match TRBD1. Sample: peripheral blood. In nucleotides, the CDR3 is TGCAGCGTTGAAGATCGGGACAGCTACAATGAGCAGTTCTTC. It yields the protein CSVEDRDSYNEQFF.